This entry is about one T cell receptor beta chain. Different DNA sequences within this sample yield the same CDR3. This specimen belongs to a study of shared clonotypes between healthy human individuals. Generated by immunoSEQ multiplex PCR, the TCRdb table keeps only in-frame clones and is missing some. This table holds approximately 2,000,000 clones, roughly 92% found once. CDR3 length equals 12 residues. Germline V gives CDR1 MNHNS, CDR2 SASEGT. Trimming removed 4 bases at V and 3 bases at J, with 6 bases between. The chain has TRBV6-1 and TRBJ2-5; no firm D call. This TCR came from a man aged 18-30 years in good health. Some clones in this sample may be carry-over from other donors' samples. The sample comprised naive CD4+ T cells from PBMCs. The subset was: CD45RA+ positively selected. The CDR3 is CASSVLEETQYF. The CDR3 coding sequence is TGTGCCAGCAGTGTCCTAGAAGAGACCCAGTACTTC.